Shown below are 13 T cell receptor beta chains from a single sample sequenced in a study of T cell clonality in common variable immunodeficiency. Libraries were prepared by immunoSEQ multiplex PCR; TCRdb keeps only in-frame clonotypes and omits some of them. The sample lists some 50,000 clones, none appearing once, the ten largest making up roughly 2%. Sequencing was done on a sample of peripheral blood mononuclear cells. The receptor set was obtained from a person aged 18 to 69 in good health.

This clone came up many times. The CDR3 end falls 3 residues outside the read, so it is completed with the germline J gene. The rearrangement links TRBV20-1 to TRBJ2-2, with 8 bases matching TRBD2. V shed 0 bases, J shed 3 bases, and the junction held 6 bases outside the gene matches. This CDR3 region has 16 residues. Germline V gene data show CDR1 as DFQATT and CDR2 as SNEGSKA (reference sequence). The sequenced CDR3 bases are TGCAGTGCTAGAGATAGCGGGGCGAGGGACACCGGGGAG. This sequence encodes CSARDSGARDTGE. The entire CDR3 is CSARDSGARDTGELFF.

This clone came up a few times. CDR3 DNA, as far as it was read: TGCGCCAGCAGCTTGGTAGGGGGAACTAACTATGGC. Translated: CASSLVGGTNYG. The whole CDR3 sequence reads CASSLVGGTNYGYTF. The rearrangement joins TRBV5-1 to TRBJ1-2; D might be TRBD1 (6 bases). The read ends 3 residues before the CDR3 terminus; that terminus is restored from the germline J gene. Germline assignment: CDR1 SGHRS and CDR2 YFSETQ. The CDR3 has 15 residues. Trimming left V 0 bases short and J 0 bases short, with 9 bases between.

This clone has ten or more counts. The read ends 3 residues before the CDR3 terminus; that terminus is restored from the germline J gene. The gene calls are TRBV16 and TRBJ2-1, with D possibly matching TRBD1 (5 bases). This CDR3 is built from 14 residues. CDR1 and CDR2 from the germline V gene are KGHSY and FQNENV. Trimming removed 2 bases at V and 6 bases at J, with 11 bases between. CDR3 DNA (partial): TGTGCCAGCAGCCAAGGGGCTTGGGGCAATGAG. It yields the protein CASSQGAWGNE. The whole CDR3 reads CASSQGAWGNEQFF.

This clone was seen many times. The read gets to within 3 residues of the CDR3 end, and the germline J gene fills in the rest. V and J are TRBV12-3 or TRBV12-4 and TRBJ2-5, with 15 bases that match TRBD2. This CDR3 spans 15 amino acids. V lost 5 bases and J lost 7; bases outside the gene matches: 5. The covered CDR3 bases are TGTGCCAGCAGTCGACGGACTAGCGGGGGGGGGACC. It codes for CASSRRTSGGGT. The entire CDR3 reads CASSRRTSGGGTQYF.

This clone was detected ten times or more. The CDR3 spells CASSVLRGGATDTQYF. The sequenced CDR3 bases are TGTGCCAGCAGTGTCCTCCGGGGGGGTGCCACAGATACG. The chain joins TRBV6-1 to TRBJ2-3; TRBD2 agrees at 8 bases. The CDR3 goes on 3 residues after the read ends, and that part is filled in from the germline J gene. The V gene's germline CDR1 is MNHNS and CDR2 SASEGT. The CDR3 consists of 16 residues. V was pared by 4 bases and J by 2 bases, with 8 bases of the junction left unmatched.

This clone was picked up many times. CDR3 protein: CASSTQENTGELFF. The CDR3 DNA, read in part, is TGTGCCAGCAGCACCCAGGAAAACACCGGGGAG. The V and J genes are TRBV11-3 and TRBJ2-2; D unresolved. The CDR3 end lies 3 residues beyond the end of the read and is filled in from the germline J gene. Per the germline V gene, CDR1 is SGHNT and CDR2 is YENEEA. The CDR3 is made up of 14 amino acids. Trimming took off 5 bases at V and 2 bases at J, with 9 bases between the two ends.

This clone was recorded many times. The sequenced part of the CDR3 DNA is TGTGCCATCAGTGCCTCTCCGGGACAGACTAACTATGGC. Translating gives CAISASPGQTNYG. The whole CDR3 sequence reads CAISASPGQTNYGYTF. The V gene is TRBV10-3, the J gene TRBJ1-2; 7 bases agree with TRBD1. The sequenced fragment ends 3 residues before the CDR3 boundary, so the rest is inferred from the germline J gene. J lost 0 bases, V lost 4 bases, and 8 bases had no gene match. The CDR3 is 16 amino acids. The V gene's germline CDR1 is ENHRY and CDR2 SYGVKD.

This clone was counted at least ten times. The DNA ends 3 residues before the CDR3 does, and the rest of the CDR3 is filled in from the germline J gene. The rearrangement links TRBV18 to TRBJ2-5; maybe TRBD1 (6 bases). Germline assignment: CDR1 KGHSH and CDR2 LQKENI. Deletions cut 3 bases from V and 2 bases from J, with 10 bases between. This CDR3 has 14 residues. The DNA read from the CDR3 is TGTGCCAGCTCACCGAACAGGGAGCAAGAGACC. This translates into CASSPNREQET. The entire CDR3 reads CASSPNREQETQYF. Full variable domain (remainder filled in from reference TRBV18 and TRBJ2-5): NAGVMQNPRHLVRRRGQEARLRCSPMKGHSHVYWYRQLPEEGLKFMVYLQKENIIDESGMPKERFSAEFPKEGPSILRIQQVVRGDSAAYFCASSPNREQETQYFGPGTRLLVL.

This clone was seen at least ten times. The read halts 3 residues ahead of the CDR3 end, with the missing end drawn from the germline J gene. J is TRBJ2-2 and V is TRBV19; D might be TRBD1 (5 bases). V gave up 6 bases and J gave up 2 bases, with 16 bases separating them. The CDR3 sequence is 16 residues long. Germline V CDR1 and CDR2: LNHDA, SQIVND (reference sequence). Incomplete CDR3 DNA: TGTGCCAGTAGCGACTCAAACAGGCATAACACCGGGGAG. Translating gives CASSDSNRHNTGE. The entire CDR3 reads CASSDSNRHNTGELFF.

This clone occurred a few times. The read is 3 residues too short to cover the CDR3 end, so that end is filled in from the germline J gene. The rearrangement links TRBV20-1 to TRBJ1-2; the D gene is possibly TRBD1 (5 bases). CDR1 DFQATT and CDR2 SNEGSKA come from the germline V gene (reference sequence). The CDR3 contains 12 residues. CDR3 residues: CSEKPPGGGYTF. The DNA read from the CDR3 is TGCAGTGAAAAGCCACCCGGGGGGGGC.

Only a few counts were recorded for this clone. Sequencing ends 3 residues short of the CDR3 end; the germline J gene provides the rest. V is TRBV5-1 and J is TRBJ1-1, with D tentatively TRBD1 (6 bases). Trimming cost V 4 bases and J 1 base, with 23 bases left between them. This CDR3 contains 18 residues. CDR1 and CDR2 (germline): SGHRS, YFSETQ. The CDR3 region is CASSPRGGQGMGNTEAFF. The CDR3 DNA, read in part, is TGCGCCAGCAGCCCGCGCGGGGGGCAGGGTATGGGGAACACTGAA.

This clone was detected ten times or more. Read coverage stops 3 residues before the CDR3 terminus; the germline J gene supplies the remainder. J is TRBJ2-1 and V is TRBV23-1, with TRBD1 matching 7 bases. TRBV23-1 is classed as an ORF, of uncertain function. The V and J ends lost 7 bases and 1 base, in that order; junction bases with no gene match: 10. The CDR3 has 16 residues. The sequenced part of the CDR3 DNA is TGCGCCAGCACCCAGACAGGGAACTATTCCTACAATGAG. It translates to CASTQTGNYSYNE. The complete CDR3 protein is CASTQTGNYSYNEQFF.

A note on this clone: The observed sequence ends 3 residues before the CDR3 terminus, with the missing tail filled in from the germline J gene. The genes are TRBV18 and TRBJ2-3; D perhaps matches TRBD2 (7 bases). The CDR3 sequence is 16 residues long. The germline V gene has CDR1 KGHSH and CDR2 LQKENI. The CDR3 region is CASSPPEGGAQETQYF. The CDR3 bases that were read are TGTGCCAGCTCACCCCCCGAGGGGGGGGCACAAGAGACG.